This is a list of T cell receptor beta chains from one sample in a study of HIV-infected patients and healthy controls. One entry per CDR3 protein, called by TCRdb with MiXCR from the 5' RACE reads. The repertoire holds under 11,000 distinct CDR3 sequences, with approximately 8% as singletons. Sequences were obtained from blood. These receptors originate from an adult in good health. Each CDR3 is given with its conserved first and last residue. A D gene is named only where the DNA matches it firmly. Clone size is given for some rows only: seen once, a few or many times, or a class if the clone is expanded.

clone size | J gene | D gene | V gene | CDR3 protein | CDR3 DNA
medium-sized | TRBJ2-3 | TRBD2 | TRBV20-1 | CSARDHGLAGADTQYF | TGCAGTGCTAGAGATCATGGACTAGCGGGAGCAGATACGCAGTATTTT
medium-sized | TRBJ2-7 | TRBD2 | TRBV18 | CASSPVGLAQSNEQYF | TGTGCCAGCTCACCAGTGGGACTAGCTCAATCCAACGAGCAGTACTTC
NA | TRBJ2-7 | NA | TRBV5-1 | CASSLVPPITHEQYF | TGCGCCAGCAGCCTAGTTCCGCCGATAACCCACGAGCAGTACTTC
medium-sized | TRBJ2-7 | NA | TRBV7-2 | CASSPQRGFYEQYF | TGTGCCAGCAGCCCACAGCGAGGGTTTTATGAGCAGTACTTC
medium-sized | TRBJ2-7 | TRBD2 | TRBV10-3 | CAISESGLAAESSYEQYF | TGTGCCATCAGTGAGTCAGGGCTAGCGGCCGAGTCCTCCTACGAGCAGTACTTC
many | TRBJ2-3 | TRBD2 | TRBV6-5 | CASSWLGGADTQYF | TGTGCCAGCAGCTGGTTGGGAGGGGCCGATACGCAGTATTTT
NA | TRBJ2-1 | NA | TRBV6-2/TRBV6-3 | CASRQVGFSVNEQFF | TGTGCCAGCAGGCAGGTTGGGTTTTCCGTCAATGAGCAGTTCTTC
medium-sized | TRBJ2-5 | NA | TRBV7-2 | CASSVSRGPETQYF | TGTGCCAGCAGCGTGTCCCGGGGGCCAGAGACCCAGTACTTC
many | TRBJ2-3 | NA | TRBV11-2 | CASSPTGRATDTQYF | TGTGCCAGCAGCCCTACGGGCCGGGCCACAGATACGCAGTATTTT
many | TRBJ2-5 | NA | TRBV15 | CATSRDYGETQYF | TGTGCCACCAGCAGAGATTATGGAGAGACCCAGTACTTC
many | TRBJ2-3 | TRBD2 | TRBV7-2 | CASSLVGTSGGAGDTQYF | TGTGCCAGCAGCTTAGTAGGGACTAGCGGGGGGGCAGGTGATACGCAGTATTTT
many | TRBJ1-1 | TRBD1 | TRBV27 | CASTRQGAGNTEAFF | TGTGCCAGCACTCGACAGGGGGCGGGAAACACTGAAGCTTTCTTT
few | TRBJ2-4 | NA | TRBV28 | CASSLQGTLAKNIQYF | TGTGCCAGCAGTTTACAAGGGACCCTAGCCAAAAACATTCAGTACTTC
medium-sized | TRBJ2-2 | TRBD1 | TRBV7-7 | CASSPSGDRGGELFF | TGTGCCAGCAGCCCCTCAGGGGACAGGGGCGGGGAGCTGTTTTTT
many | TRBJ2-7 | NA | TRBV6-6 | CASSYLWEEQYF | TGTGCCAGCAGTTATTTATGGGAAGAGCAGTACTTC
many | TRBJ1-4 | NA | TRBV7-2 | CASSAGGGANEKLFF | TGTGCCAGCAGCGCCGGCGGGGGGGCTAATGAAAAACTGTTTTTT
few | TRBJ2-5 | NA | TRBV6-1 | CASSVNSGTEETQYF | TGTGCCAGCAGTGTAAATTCCGGGACGGAAGAGACCCAGTACTTC
many | TRBJ2-1 | TRBD2 | TRBV6-6 | CASSLTRAGGLDEQFF | TGTGCCAGCAGCCTAACCCGGGCGGGGGGCCTCGATGAGCAGTTCTTC
many | TRBJ2-3 | NA | TRBV15 | CATSIARGRADTQYF | TGTGCCACCAGCATTGCCCGGGGGCGGGCAGATACGCAGTATTTT
medium-sized | TRBJ1-6 | NA | TRBV13 | CASSLGPRGSPLHF | TGTGCCAGCAGCTTAGGTCCCAGGGGTTCACCCCTCCACTTT
medium-sized | TRBJ2-6 | NA | TRBV6-2/TRBV6-3 | CASSLRDGTSGANVLTF | TGTGCCAGCAGTCTCCGGGACGGAACATCTGGGGCCAACGTCCTGACTTTC
many | TRBJ2-1 | TRBD1 | TRBV7-2 | CASSSGDRVRNEQFF | TGTGCCAGCAGCAGCGGGGACAGGGTCCGCAATGAGCAGTTCTTC
many | TRBJ2-1 | NA | TRBV4-2 | CASSQEGRLGNEQFF | TGTGCCAGCAGCCAAGAGGGCCGCCTCGGGAATGAGCAGTTCTTC
few | TRBJ1-5 | NA | TRBV19 | CASSEGNSNQPQHF | TGTGCCAGTAGTGAGGGGAATTCCAATCAGCCCCAGCATTTT
few | TRBJ1-6 | NA | TRBV11-2 | CASSWQDTNSPLHF | TGTGCCAGCAGCTGGCAGGACACCAATTCACCCCTCCACTTT
many | TRBJ2-3 | NA | TRBV4-1 | CASSQVDTQYF | TGCGCCAGCAGCCAAGTTGATACGCAGTATTTT
medium-sized | TRBJ2-2 | NA | TRBV7-2 | CASSFSTGELFF | TGTGCCAGCAGCTTTTCCACCGGGGAGCTGTTTTTT
medium-sized | TRBJ1-5 | NA | TRBV19 | CASSPGGRNQPQHF | TGTGCCAGTAGCCCGGGGGGCCGCAATCAGCCCCAGCATTTT
NA | TRBJ2-3 | TRBD2 | TRBV27 | CASSLSAGGGTDTQYF | TGTGCCAGCAGTTTATCAGCGGGAGGAGGCACAGATACGCAGTATTTT
many | TRBJ2-1 | TRBD2 | TRBV4-1 | CASSQWGGVNEQFF | TGCGCCAGCAGCCAATGGGGAGGGGTCAATGAGCAGTTCTTC
medium-sized | TRBJ1-5 | TRBD1 | TRBV18 | CASSGDSNNQPQHF | TGTGCCAGCTCTGGGGACAGTAATAATCAGCCCCAGCATTTT
medium-sized | TRBJ1-5 | NA | TRBV6-6 | CASSYGGGNQPQHF | TGTGCCAGCAGTTACGGCGGGGGCAATCAGCCCCAGCATTTT
many | TRBJ2-1 | NA | TRBV20-1 | CSAREFTYNEQFF | TGCAGTGCTAGGGAGTTCACGTACAATGAGCAGTTCTTC
NA | TRBJ2-3 | TRBD1 | TRBV25-1 | CASSGRDRWTDTQYF | TGTGCCAGCAGCGGACGGGACAGGTGGACAGATACGCAGTATTTT
NA | TRBJ2-1 | NA | TRBV15 | CATSKIQGTTLYSGYNEQFF | TGTGCCACCAGCAAAATACAGGGGACGACTCTCTATAGCGGGTACAATGAGCAGTTCTTC
many | TRBJ2-2 | NA | TRBV6-2/TRBV6-3 | CASSYSNTGELFF | TGTGCCAGCAGTTACTCGAACACCGGGGAGCTGTTTTTT
medium-sized | TRBJ1-4 | NA | TRBV2 | CASSPSGDESEKLFF | TGTGCCAGCAGTCCTTCAGGGGACGAGAGTGAAAAACTGTTTTTT
medium-sized | TRBJ2-5 | NA | TRBV7-2 | CASSAFGAQETQYF | TGTGCCAGCAGCGCATTTGGGGCCCAAGAGACCCAGTACTTC
medium-sized | TRBJ2-7 | TRBD1 | TRBV4-3 | CASSQRTGREQYF | TGCGCCAGCAGCCAGAGGACAGGGCGCGAGCAGTACTTC
many | TRBJ1-4 | NA | TRBV9 | CASSVGTQGGWEKLFF | TGTGCCAGCAGCGTTGGGACCCAGGGAGGATGGGAAAAACTGTTTTTT
few | TRBJ1-5 | NA | TRBV6-8 | CASHGTYNQPQHF | TGTGCCAGCCACGGCACATACAATCAGCCCCAGCATTTT
many | TRBJ1-4 | NA | TRBV11-2 | CASSLRAFNEKLFF | TGTGCCAGCAGCTTAAGGGCCTTTAATGAAAAACTGTTTTTT
medium-sized | TRBJ2-3 | NA | TRBV30 | CAWKGLSTDTQYF | TGTGCCTGGAAGGGTCTCTCTACAGATACGCAGTATTTT
many | TRBJ2-1 | TRBD2 | TRBV7-9 | CASSSTEKSSGGKGPVSF | TGTGCCAGCAGCTCTACCGAGAAGTCTAGCGGGGGGAAAGGGCCCGTTAGCTTC
NA | TRBJ2-1 | TRBD2 | TRBV24-1 | CATSDPAGSSYNEQFF | TGTGCCACCAGTGACCCAGCGGGGAGCTCCTACAATGAGCAGTTCTTC
medium-sized | TRBJ2-7 | TRBD2 | TRBV10-1 | CAEIAGDLEQYF | TGCGCCGAGATAGCGGGAGATCTCGAGCAGTACTTC
medium-sized | TRBJ2-1 | NA | TRBV5-1 | CASSFGGNSYNEQFF | TGCGCCAGCAGCTTTGGAGGGAACTCCTACAATGAGCAGTTCTTC
NA | TRBJ2-7 | TRBD1 | TRBV7-9 | CASSFTPGGREQYF | TGTGCCAGCAGCTTTACCCCAGGGGGCAGGGAGCAGTACTTC
medium-sized | TRBJ1-1 | TRBD1 | TRBV12-3/TRBV12-4 | CASRLDRGDTEAFF | TGTGCCAGCAGGCTGGACAGGGGGGACACTGAAGCTTTCTTT
NA | TRBJ2-7 | TRBD1 | TRBV5-5 | CASSLVGTGTYEQYF | TGTGCCAGCAGCTTGGTCGGGACAGGGACCTACGAGCAGTACTTC
medium-sized | TRBJ1-5 | NA | TRBV9 | CASTGQYSNQPQHF | TGTGCCAGCACGGGGCAATATAGCAATCAGCCCCAGCATTTT
medium-sized | TRBJ2-3 | TRBD1 | TRBV6-2/TRBV6-3 | CASRDRGTDTQYF | TGTGCCAGCAGGGACAGGGGAACAGATACGCAGTATTTT
many | TRBJ2-2 | TRBD2 | TRBV3-1 | CASSSGGSNTGELFF | TGTGCCAGCAGCAGCGGGGGTTCGAACACCGGGGAGCTGTTTTTT